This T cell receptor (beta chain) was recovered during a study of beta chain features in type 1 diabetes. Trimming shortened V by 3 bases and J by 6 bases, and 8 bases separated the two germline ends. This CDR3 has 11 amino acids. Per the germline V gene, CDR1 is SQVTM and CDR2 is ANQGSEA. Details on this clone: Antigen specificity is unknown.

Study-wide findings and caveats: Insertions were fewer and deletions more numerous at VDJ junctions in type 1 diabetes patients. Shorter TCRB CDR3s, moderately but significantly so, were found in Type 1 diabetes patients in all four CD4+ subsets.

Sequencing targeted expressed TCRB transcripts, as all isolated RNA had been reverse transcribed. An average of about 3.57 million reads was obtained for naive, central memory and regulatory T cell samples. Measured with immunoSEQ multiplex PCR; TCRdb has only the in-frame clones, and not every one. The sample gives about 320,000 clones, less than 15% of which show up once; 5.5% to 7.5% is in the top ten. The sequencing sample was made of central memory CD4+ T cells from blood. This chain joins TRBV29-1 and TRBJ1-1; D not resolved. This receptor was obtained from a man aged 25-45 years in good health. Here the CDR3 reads CSVEGSAEAFF. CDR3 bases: TGCAGCGTTGAGGGGTCCGCTGAAGCTTTCTTT.